This T cell receptor beta chain was identified during a study of tumor-infiltrating lymphocytes in primary liver carcinoma. The overall study: The study enrolled male and female patients aged 30 to 69 years. Maximum tumor diameters ranged from roughly 4 to 11 cm, stage T1-T3 N0M0. Overall study findings and caveats: Overlap between tumor regions exceeded overlap of tumor with adjacent tissue or blood. Representation across all five tumor regions was limited to only about 7.5-24% of top clones.

The germline gives CDR1 MNHEY, CDR2 SVGEGT. V was cut by 6 bases and J by 0 bases, with 27 bases left in between. This CDR3 is built from 20 residues. A primer in the constant region served to generate TCR beta cDNA from roughly 520 ng of total RNA. What produced the TCR beta libraries was three nested multiplex PCR rounds using slightly modified ARM-PCR. In the first two PCR rounds, TRBV1-TRBV30 forward primers were paired with a C-beta reverse primer, and each round lasted roughly 9 cycles. TCRdb itself ran the multiplex PCR reads through MiXCR, one entry per CDR3 protein. The sample gives 100,000 to 150,000 distinct CDR3 sequences, roughly 69% of which show up once; roughly 9% is in the top ten. Each 20-30 mg portion of unsorted bulk tissue served as the source for co-extraction of RNA and DNA. Regarding this clonotype: Antigen specificity is unknown.

The sequence was obtained from an older woman with primary liver carcinoma and hepatitis B virus infection. This chain links TRBV6-2 or TRBV6-3 with TRBJ1-5; the D gene is possibly TRBD1 (5 bases). The sequenced material came from liver tumor tissue from sampling region 1. Noted subset: tumor region T1, superior pole. CDR3 in amino acids: CASRRHSLTGSGGSNQPQHF. For the CDR3, the DNA is TGTGCCAGCAGACGCCACAGCTTAACCGGGAGTGGGGGTAGCAATCAGCCCCAGCATTTT.